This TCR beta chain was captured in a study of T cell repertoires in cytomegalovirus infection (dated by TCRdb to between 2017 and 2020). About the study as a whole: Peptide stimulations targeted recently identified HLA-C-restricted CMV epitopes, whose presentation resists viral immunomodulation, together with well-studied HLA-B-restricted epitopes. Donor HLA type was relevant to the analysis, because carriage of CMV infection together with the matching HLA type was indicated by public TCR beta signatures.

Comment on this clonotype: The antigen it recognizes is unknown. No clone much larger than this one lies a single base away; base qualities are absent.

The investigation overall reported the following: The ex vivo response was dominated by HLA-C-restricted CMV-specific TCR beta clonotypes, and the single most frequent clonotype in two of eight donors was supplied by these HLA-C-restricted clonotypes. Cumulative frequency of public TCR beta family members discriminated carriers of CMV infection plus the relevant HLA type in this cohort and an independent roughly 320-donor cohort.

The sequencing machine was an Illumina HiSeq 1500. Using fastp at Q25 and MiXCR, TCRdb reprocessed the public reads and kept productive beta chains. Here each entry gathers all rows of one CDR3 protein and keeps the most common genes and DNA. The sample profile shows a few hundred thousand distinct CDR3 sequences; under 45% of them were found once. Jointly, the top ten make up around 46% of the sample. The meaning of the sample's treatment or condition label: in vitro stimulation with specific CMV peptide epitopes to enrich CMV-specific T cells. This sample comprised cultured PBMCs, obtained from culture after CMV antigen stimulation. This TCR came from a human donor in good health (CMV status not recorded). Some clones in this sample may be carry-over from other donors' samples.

The CDR3 reads CASSGQGAASYEQYF. The DNA reads as follows: TGTGCCAGTAGTGGTCAGGGGGCGGCATCGTACGAGCAGTACTTC. The receptor chain draws on TRBV19 and TRBJ2-7; 8 bases in the middle match TRBD1. The CDR3 has 15 amino acids, counting the end cysteine and phenylalanine. CDR3 DNA only is kept here, 45 bases in frame from base 1. The germline V gene (reference sequence) sets CDR1 to LNHDA and CDR2 to SQIVND. For this chain, trimming is 5 bases at the V end and 4 bases at the J end, and the number of junction bases without a gene match is 10.